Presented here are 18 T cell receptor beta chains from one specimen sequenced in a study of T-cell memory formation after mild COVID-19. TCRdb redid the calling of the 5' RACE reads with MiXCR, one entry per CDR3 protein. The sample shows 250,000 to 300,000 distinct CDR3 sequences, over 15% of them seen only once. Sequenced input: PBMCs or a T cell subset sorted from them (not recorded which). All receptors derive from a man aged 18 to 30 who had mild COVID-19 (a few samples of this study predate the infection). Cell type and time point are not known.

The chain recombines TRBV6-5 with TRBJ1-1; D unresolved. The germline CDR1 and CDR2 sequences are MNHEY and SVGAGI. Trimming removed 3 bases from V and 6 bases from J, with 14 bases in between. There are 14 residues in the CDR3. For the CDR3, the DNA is TGTGCCAGCAGTTATACGATAGGGCTATCTGAAGCTTTCTTT. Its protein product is CASSYTIGLSEAFF.

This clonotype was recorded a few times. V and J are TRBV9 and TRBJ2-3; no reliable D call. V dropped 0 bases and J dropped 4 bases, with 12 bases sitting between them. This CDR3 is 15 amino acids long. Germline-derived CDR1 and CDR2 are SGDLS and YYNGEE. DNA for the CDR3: TGTGCCAGCAGCGTAGGCGTCGGATTTCCAGATACGCAGTATTTT. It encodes CASSVGVGFPDTQYF.

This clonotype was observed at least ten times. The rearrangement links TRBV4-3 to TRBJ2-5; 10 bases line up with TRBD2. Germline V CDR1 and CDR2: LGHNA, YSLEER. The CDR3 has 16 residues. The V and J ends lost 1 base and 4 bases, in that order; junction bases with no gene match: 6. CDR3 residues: CASSQGVAGGGETQYF. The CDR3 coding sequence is TGCGCCAGCAGCCAAGGAGTAGCGGGGGGCGGAGAGACCCAGTACTTC.

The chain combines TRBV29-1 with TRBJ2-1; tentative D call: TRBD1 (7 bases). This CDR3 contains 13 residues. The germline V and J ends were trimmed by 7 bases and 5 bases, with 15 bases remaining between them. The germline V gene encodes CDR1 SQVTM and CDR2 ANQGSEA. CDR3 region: CSAGGSQDNEQFF. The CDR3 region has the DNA TGCAGCGCAGGGGGGAGCCAAGACAATGAGCAGTTCTTC.

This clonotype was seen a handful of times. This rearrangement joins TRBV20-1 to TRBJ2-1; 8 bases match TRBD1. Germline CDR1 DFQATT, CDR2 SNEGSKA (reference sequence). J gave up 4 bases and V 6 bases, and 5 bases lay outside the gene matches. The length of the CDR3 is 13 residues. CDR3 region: CSATGALYNEQFF. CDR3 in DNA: TGCAGTGCGACAGGGGCCCTGTACAATGAGCAGTTCTTC.

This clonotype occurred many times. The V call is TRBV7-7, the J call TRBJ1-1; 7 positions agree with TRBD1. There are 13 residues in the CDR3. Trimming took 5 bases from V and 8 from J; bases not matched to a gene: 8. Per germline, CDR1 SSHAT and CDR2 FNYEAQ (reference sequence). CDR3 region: CASSTSTGTEAFF. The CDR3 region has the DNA TGTGCCAGCAGCACCTCGACAGGGACCGAAGCTTTCTTT.

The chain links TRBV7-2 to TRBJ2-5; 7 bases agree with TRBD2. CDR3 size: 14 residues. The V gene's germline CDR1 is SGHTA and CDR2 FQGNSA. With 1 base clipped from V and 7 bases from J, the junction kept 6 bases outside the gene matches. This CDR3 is CASSLEPAGVTQYF. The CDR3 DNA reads TGTGCCAGCAGCTTAGAGCCCGCGGGAGTGACCCAGTACTTC.

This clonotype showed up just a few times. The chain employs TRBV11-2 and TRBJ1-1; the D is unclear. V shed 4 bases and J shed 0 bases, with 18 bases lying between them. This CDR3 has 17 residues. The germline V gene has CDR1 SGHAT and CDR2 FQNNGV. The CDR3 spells CASSYSAARRMNTEAFF. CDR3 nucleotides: TGTGCCAGCAGCTATTCCGCCGCACGGAGGATGAACACTGAAGCTTTCTTT.

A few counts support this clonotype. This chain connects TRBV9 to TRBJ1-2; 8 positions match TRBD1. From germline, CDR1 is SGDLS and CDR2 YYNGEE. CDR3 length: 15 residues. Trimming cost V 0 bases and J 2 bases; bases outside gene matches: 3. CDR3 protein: CASSVAGQGNYGYTF. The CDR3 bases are TGTGCCAGCAGCGTAGCTGGACAGGGAAACTATGGCTACACCTTC.

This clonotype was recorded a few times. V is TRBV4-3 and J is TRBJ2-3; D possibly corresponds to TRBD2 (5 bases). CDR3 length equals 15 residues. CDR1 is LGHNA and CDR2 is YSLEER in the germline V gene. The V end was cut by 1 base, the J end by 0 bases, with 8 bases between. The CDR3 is CASSQGLASTDTQYF. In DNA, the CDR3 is TGCGCCAGCAGCCAAGGATTAGCGAGCACAGATACGCAGTATTTT.

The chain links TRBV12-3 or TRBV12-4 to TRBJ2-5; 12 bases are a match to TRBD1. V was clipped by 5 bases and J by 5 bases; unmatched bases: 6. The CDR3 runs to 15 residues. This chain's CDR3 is CASSAGTGGWETQYF. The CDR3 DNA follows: TGTGCCAGCAGTGCAGGGACAGGGGGCTGGGAGACCCAGTACTTC.

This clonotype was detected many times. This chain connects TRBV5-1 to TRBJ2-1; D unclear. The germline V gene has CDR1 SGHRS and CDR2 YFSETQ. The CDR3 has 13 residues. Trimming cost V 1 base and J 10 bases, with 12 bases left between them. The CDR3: CASSLSSIQEQFF. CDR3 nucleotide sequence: TGCGCCAGCAGCTTGAGTTCCATCCAGGAGCAGTTCTTC.

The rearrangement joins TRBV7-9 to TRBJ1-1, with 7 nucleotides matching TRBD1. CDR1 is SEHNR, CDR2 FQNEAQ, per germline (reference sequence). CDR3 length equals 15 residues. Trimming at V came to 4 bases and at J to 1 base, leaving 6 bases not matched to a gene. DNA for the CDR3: TGTGCCAGCAGCTCAGTAGGGACAGCGAACACTGAAGCTTTCTTT. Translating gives CASSSVGTANTEAFF.

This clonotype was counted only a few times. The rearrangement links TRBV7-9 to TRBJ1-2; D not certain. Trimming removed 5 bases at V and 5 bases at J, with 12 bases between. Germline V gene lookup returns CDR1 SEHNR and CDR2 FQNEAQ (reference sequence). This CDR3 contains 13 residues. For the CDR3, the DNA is TGTGCCAGCAGCCCCTTTTTGGCGTATGGCTACACCTTC. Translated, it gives CASSPFLAYGYTF. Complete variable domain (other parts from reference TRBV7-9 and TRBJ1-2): DTGVSQNPRHKITKRGQNVTFRCDPISEHNRLYWYRQTLGQGPEFLTYFQNEAQLEKSRLLSDRFSAERPKGSFSTLEIQRTEQGDSAMYLCASSPFLAYGYTFGSGTRLTVV.

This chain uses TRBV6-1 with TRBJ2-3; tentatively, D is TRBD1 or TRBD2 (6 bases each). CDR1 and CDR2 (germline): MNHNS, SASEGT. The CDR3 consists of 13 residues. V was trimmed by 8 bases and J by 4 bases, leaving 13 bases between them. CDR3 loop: CASGGLGADTQYF. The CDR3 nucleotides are TGTGCCAGCGGGGGGCTAGGCGCAGATACGCAGTATTTT.

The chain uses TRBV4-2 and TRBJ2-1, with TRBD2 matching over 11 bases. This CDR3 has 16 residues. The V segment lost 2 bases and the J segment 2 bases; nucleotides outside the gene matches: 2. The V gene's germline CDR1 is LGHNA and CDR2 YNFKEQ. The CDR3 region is CASSQLSGGAYNEQFF. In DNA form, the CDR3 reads TGTGCCAGCAGCCAACTTAGCGGGGGGGCCTACAATGAGCAGTTCTTC.

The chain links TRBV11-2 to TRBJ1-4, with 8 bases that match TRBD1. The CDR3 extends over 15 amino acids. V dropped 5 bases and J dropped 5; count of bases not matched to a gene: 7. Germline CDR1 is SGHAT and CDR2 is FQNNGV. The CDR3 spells CASSLQGVPNEKLFF. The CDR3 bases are TGTGCCAGCAGCCTACAGGGGGTTCCGAATGAAAAACTGTTTTTT.

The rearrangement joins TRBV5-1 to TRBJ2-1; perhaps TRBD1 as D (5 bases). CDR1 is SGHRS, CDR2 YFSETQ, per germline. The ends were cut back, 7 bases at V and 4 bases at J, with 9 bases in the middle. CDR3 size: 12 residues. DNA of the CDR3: TGCGCCAGCCTGGGGCTTTACAATGAGCAGTTCTTC. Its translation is CASLGLYNEQFF.